These 9 T cell receptor beta chains were all obtained from the same sample, sequenced in a study of blood T cell repertoires in COVID-19. TCRdb keeps only in-frame clones here, not all; method: immunoSEQ multiplex PCR. The table includes about 200,000 clones, about 86% detected once. Material for sequencing was peripheral blood. Receptors originate from a woman in her sixties or seventies with acute or convalescent COVID-19.

This rearrangement joins TRBV4-1 to TRBJ1-2, with D maybe TRBD1 (5 bases). This CDR3 has 14 amino acids. Trimming removed 0 bases from V and 5 bases from J, with 10 bases in between. Looked up from germline, CDR1 is MGHRA and CDR2 is YSYEKL. CDR3 DNA: TGCGCCAGCAGCCAAGAGGGGCAGGCGTATGGCTACACCTTC. Protein sequence: CASSQEGQAYGYTF.

This rearrangement joins TRBV27 to TRBJ1-1, with 12 bases aligning to TRBD1. Germline CDR1 and CDR2: MNHEY and SMNVEV (reference sequence). This CDR3 comprises 15 residues. V dropped 6 bases and J dropped 7; count of bases not matched to a gene: 9. The CDR3 region is CASSGDRGRVYEAFF. CDR3 DNA: TGTGCCAGCAGCGGGGACAGGGGGCGGGTTTATGAAGCTTTCTTT.

The chain links TRBV19 to TRBJ2-6, with 12 bases lining up with TRBD1. V was clipped by 6 bases and J by 1 base; unmatched bases: 4. This CDR3 has 17 amino acids. CDR1 and CDR2 (germline): LNHDA, SQIVND (reference sequence). The CDR3 loop reads CASSGTGGLSGANVLTF. CDR3 nucleotides: TGTGCCAGTAGCGGGACAGGGGGCCTATCTGGGGCCAACGTCCTGACTTTC.

The chain joins TRBV28 to TRBJ1-1; 7 bases match TRBD1. In germline, CDR1 is MDHEN, CDR2 SYDVKM. V lost 4 bases to trimming and J lost 1 base; unmatched junction nucleotides: 3. This CDR3 spans 14 amino acids. CDR3 DNA: TGTGCCAGCAGTTCCAGACAGGGGAACACTGAAGCTTTCTTT. Amino acids: CASSSRQGNTEAFF. Drawing the rest from reference TRBV28 and TRBJ1-1, the complete variable domain is DVKVTQSSRYLVKRTGEKVFLECVQDMDHENMFWYRQDPGLGLRLIYFSYDVKMKEKGDIPEGYSVSREKKERFSLILESASTNQTSMYLCASSSRQGNTEAFFGQGTRLTVV.

This chain connects TRBV27 to TRBJ1-4; no reliable D call. Germline V gene sequence: CDR1 MNHEY, CDR2 SMNVEV (reference sequence). The CDR3 covers 15 residues. V was trimmed by 5 bases and J by 8 bases, leaving 18 bases between them. The CDR3 spells CASSPLWASREKLFF. The CDR3 DNA reads as TGTGCCAGCAGTCCCCTCTGGGCGTCTCGGGAAAAACTGTTTTTT.

The chain employs TRBV2 and TRBJ2-6; D not resolved. V was trimmed by 4 bases and J by 0 bases, leaving 13 bases between them. The CDR3 contains 17 residues. CDR1 is SNHLY and CDR2 is FYNNEI in the germline V gene. The CDR3 loop is CASSGLVSISGANVLTF. CDR3 in DNA: TGTGCCAGCAGTGGCCTCGTCAGTATCTCTGGGGCCAACGTCCTGACTTTC.

This chain links TRBV5-1 with TRBJ1-2; maybe TRBD1 (6 bases). V was pared by 0 bases and J by 8 bases, with 17 bases between. Germline CDR1 is SGHRS and CDR2 is YFSETQ. This CDR3 contains 15 residues. CDR3 coding DNA: TGCGCCAGCAGCTTGGCCGTAAAGGCAGGGGAGGGCTACACCTTC. Translation gives CASSLAVKAGEGYTF.

V is TRBV5-1 and J is TRBJ2-1, with 9 bases aligning to TRBD1. The CDR3 loop spans 16 amino acids. Looked up from germline, CDR1 is SGHRS and CDR2 is YFSETQ. Unmatched junction bases numbered 10, after V lost 4 bases and J lost 5 bases. The CDR3 spells CASSHLGDRANNEQFF. The CDR3 coding sequence is TGCGCCAGCAGCCATCTGGGGGACAGGGCAAACAATGAGCAGTTCTTC. The full variable domain, in which reference TRBV5-1 and TRBJ2-1 provide the parts outside the CDR3, is KAGVTQTPRYLIKTRGQQVTLSCSPISGHRSVSWYQQTPGQGLQFLFEYFSETQRNKGNFPGRFSGRQFSNSRSEMNVSTLELGDSALYLCASSHLGDRANNEQFFGPGTRLTVL.

This chain links TRBV11-3 with TRBJ2-3; TRBD2 agrees at 10 bases. Germline loops: CDR1 SGHNT, CDR2 YENEEA. CDR3 length equals 14 residues. With V trimmed by 3 bases and J by 6 bases, 3 bases remained unmatched. The CDR3 region is CASSFSGREDTQYF. CDR3 in DNA: TGTGCCAGCAGCTTCAGCGGGAGGGAGGATACGCAGTATTTT.